The TCR beta chain described here comes from a study of T cell repertoires in cytomegalovirus infection. The overall study: Indications came from public TCR beta signatures; they pointed to CMV infection and to a matching HLA type.

Points from the study as a whole: Carriage of CMV together with the relevant HLA was identifiable through cumulative public TCR beta family frequency. HLA-C-restricted CMV-specific TCR beta clonotypes prevailed in the ex vivo response.

This clonotype has just a few counts. The target antigen is unknown. TCRdb reprocessed the reads with MiXCR, giving one entry per CDR3 protein. This sample has 740,000 or so distinct CDR3 sequences, with 35% to 45% found just once. CDR3 length: 13 residues. Looked up from germline, CDR1 is SGHTA and CDR2 is FQGNSA. The ends were cut back, 3 bases at V and 3 bases at J, with 8 bases in the middle. The sequence derives from a human donor in good health (CMV status not recorded). Some clones in this sample may be carry-over from other donors' samples. J is TRBJ1-1 and V is TRBV7-2, with D possibly being TRBD1 (6 bases). The specimen was PBMCs. CDR3 sequence (DNA): TGTGCCAGCAGCTTTGGGGGGCACACTGAAGCTTTCTTT. Amino acid sequence: CASSFGGHTEAFF.